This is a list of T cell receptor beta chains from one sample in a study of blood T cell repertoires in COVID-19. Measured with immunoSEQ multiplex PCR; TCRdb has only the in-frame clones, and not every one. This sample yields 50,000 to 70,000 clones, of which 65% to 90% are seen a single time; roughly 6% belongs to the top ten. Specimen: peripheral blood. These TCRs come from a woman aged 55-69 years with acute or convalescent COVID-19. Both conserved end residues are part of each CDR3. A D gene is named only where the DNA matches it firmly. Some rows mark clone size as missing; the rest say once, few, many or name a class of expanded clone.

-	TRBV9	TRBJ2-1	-	CASSVASDRDLQQFF	TGTGCCAGCAGCGTAGCATCGGACAGAGATTTGCAGCAGTTCTTC
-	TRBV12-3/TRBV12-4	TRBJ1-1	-	CASSFNRLEAFF	TGTGCCAGCAGTTTTAACCGACTTGAAGCTTTCTTT
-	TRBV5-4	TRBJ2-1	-	CASSPSRDIFNEQFF	TGTGCCAGCAGCCCGTCCCGGGACATTTTCAATGAGCAGTTCTTC
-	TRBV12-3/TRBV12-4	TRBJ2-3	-	CASSLPSEDTQYF	TGTGCCAGCAGTTTACCCTCGGAGGATACGCAGTATTTT
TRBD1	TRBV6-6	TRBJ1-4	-	CASSRLSGGSVNEKLFF	TGTGCCAGCAGTCGCCTATCAGGGGGCTCGGTTAATGAAAAACTGTTTTTT
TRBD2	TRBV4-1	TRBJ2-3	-	CASSPSPGLAGPSTDTQYF	TGCGCCAGCAGCCCTTCGCCAGGACTAGCGGGACCTAGCACAGATACGCAGTATTTT
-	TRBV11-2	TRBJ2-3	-	CASSLTPYERGGRADTQYF	TGTGCCAGCAGCCTTACCCCGTATGAGAGGGGGGGCCGCGCAGATACGCAGTATTTT
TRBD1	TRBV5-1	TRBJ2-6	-	CASSRPTGSGANVLTF	TGCGCCAGCAGCCGACCGACAGGGTCCGGGGCCAACGTCCTGACTTTC
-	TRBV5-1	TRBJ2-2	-	CASSFGGFGSTGELFF	TGCGCCAGCAGCTTCGGAGGCTTTGGAAGCACCGGGGAGCTGTTTTTT
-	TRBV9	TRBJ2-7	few	CASSVARIVRGPRYEQYF	TGTGCCAGCAGCGTAGCTCGTATCGTAAGGGGCCCACGTTACGAGCAGTACTTC
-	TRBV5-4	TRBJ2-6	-	CASSPAGAGTAGANVLTF	TGTGCCAGCAGCCCCGCCGGGGCAGGGACTGCTGGGGCCAACGTCCTGACTTTC
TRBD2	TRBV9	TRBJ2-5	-	CASSVVSGGAAETQYF	TGTGCCAGCAGCGTGGTTAGCGGGGGGGCCGCAGAGACCCAGTACTTC
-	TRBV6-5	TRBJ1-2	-	CASSSSRGYTF	TGTGCCAGCAGTTCTTCCAGAGGCTACACCTTC
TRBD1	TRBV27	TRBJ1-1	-	CASSFRAAQGGSTEAFF	TGTGCCAGCAGTTTTAGGGCCGCACAGGGGGGGAGCACTGAAGCTTTCTTT
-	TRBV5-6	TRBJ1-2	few	CASSPLGAEANYGYTF	TGTGCCAGCAGCCCACTGGGGGCTGAAGCTAACTATGGCTACACCTTC
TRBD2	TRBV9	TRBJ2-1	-	CASSAHLSSGGYYNEQFF	TGTGCCAGCAGCGCCCATCTATCCAGCGGGGGTTATTACAATGAGCAGTTCTTC
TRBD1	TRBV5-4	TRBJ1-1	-	CASSLQGRVRNTEAFF	TGTGCCAGCAGCTTACAGGGGCGTGTGAGGAACACTGAAGCTTTCTTT
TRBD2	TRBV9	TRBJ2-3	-	CASTLAAGGRTDTQYF	TGTGCCAGCACTCTCGCCGCGGGGGGCCGCACAGATACGCAGTATTTT
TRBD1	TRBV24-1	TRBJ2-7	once	CATSDSPGGYEQYF	TGTGCCACCAGTGATTCCCCAGGGGGCTACGAGCAGTACTTC
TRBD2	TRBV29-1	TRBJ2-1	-	CSVEGYLAGAYAQSSYNEQFF	TGCAGCGTTGAAGGTTACCTAGCGGGGGCATACGCTCAAAGCTCCTACAATGAGCAGTTCTTC
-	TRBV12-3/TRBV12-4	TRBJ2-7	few	CASSSEGDEQYF	TGTGCCAGCAGTTCGGAAGGGGACGAGCAGTACTTC
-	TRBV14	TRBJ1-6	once	CASSLGSRAALHF	TGTGCCAGCAGCCTCGGTTCTAGAGCAGCCCTCCACTTT
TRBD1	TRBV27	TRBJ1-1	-	CASSFLGTANTEAFF	TGTGCCAGCAGTTTCCTCGGGACAGCTAACACTGAAGCTTTCTTT
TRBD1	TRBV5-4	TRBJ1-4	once	CASSLEGQGSGKLFF	TGTGCCAGCAGCTTGGAGGGACAGGGCTCTGGAAAACTGTTTTTT
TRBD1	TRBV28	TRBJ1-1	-	CASRAGTGGNTEAFF	TGTGCCAGCAGGGCCGGGACAGGGGGGAACACTGAAGCTTTCTTT
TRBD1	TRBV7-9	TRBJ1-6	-	CASSRTGTHNSPLHF	TGTGCCAGCAGCCGGACAGGGACCCATAATTCACCCCTCCACTTT
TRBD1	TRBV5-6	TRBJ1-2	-	CASSRPGTGESYGYTF	TGTGCCAGCAGCCGTCCCGGGACAGGGGAAAGTTATGGCTACACCTTC
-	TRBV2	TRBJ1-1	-	CASSERGGSEAFF	TGTGCCAGCAGTGAACGGGGGGGGTCTGAAGCTTTCTTT
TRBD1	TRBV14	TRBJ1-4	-	CASSQVRGGWDEKLFF	TGTGCCAGCAGCCAAGTACGAGGGGGCTGGGATGAAAAACTGTTTTTT
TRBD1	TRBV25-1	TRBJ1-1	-	CASSEGTAVMNTEAFF	TGTGCCAGCAGTGAAGGGACAGCAGTTATGAACACTGAAGCTTTCTTT
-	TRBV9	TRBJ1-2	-	CASSVSPSNYGYTF	TGTGCCAGCAGCGTAAGCCCATCCAACTATGGCTACACCTTC
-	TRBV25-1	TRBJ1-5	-	CASSDEREAQHF	TGTGCCAGCAGTGATGAGCGGGAGGCCCAGCATTTT
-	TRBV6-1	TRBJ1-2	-	CASSEIEGGEYGYTF	TGTGCCAGCAGTGAAATTGAAGGAGGGGAATATGGCTACACCTTC
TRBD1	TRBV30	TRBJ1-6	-	CAWSRTGDNSPLHF	TGTGCCTGGAGTAGGACAGGGGACAATTCACCCCTCCACTTT
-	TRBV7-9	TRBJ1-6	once	CASSFFLSRVNSPLHF	TGTGCCAGCAGCTTTTTCTTGAGCCGGGTAAATTCACCCCTCCACTTT
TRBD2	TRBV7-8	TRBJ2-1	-	CASSGSGGSNEQFF	TGTGCCAGCAGCGGTAGCGGGGGATCGAATGAGCAGTTCTTC
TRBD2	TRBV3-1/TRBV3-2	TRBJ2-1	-	CASSLSGGAYNEQFF	TGTGCCAGCAGCCTCAGCGGGGGGGCCTACAATGAGCAGTTCTTC
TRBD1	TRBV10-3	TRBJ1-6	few	CAISESQTGDSPLHF	TGTGCCATCAGTGAGTCGCAGACAGGGGATTCACCCCTCCACTTT
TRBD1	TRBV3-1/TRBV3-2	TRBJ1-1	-	CASRRGQGSTEAFF	TGTGCCAGCAGACGAGGACAGGGATCCACTGAAGCTTTCTTT
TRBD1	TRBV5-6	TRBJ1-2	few	CASSLGGTGSGYTF	TGTGCCAGCAGCTTGGGCGGGACAGGTAGCGGCTACACCTTC
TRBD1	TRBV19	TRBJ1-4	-	CASSLQTGEGNEKLFF	TGTGCCAGTAGTCTACAAACAGGGGAAGGTAATGAAAAACTGTTTTTT
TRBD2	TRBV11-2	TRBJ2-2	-	CASSWTSGGAGPGELFF	TGTGCCAGCAGCTGGACTAGCGGGGGGGCCGGTCCCGGGGAGCTGTTTTTT
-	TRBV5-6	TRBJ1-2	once	CASSLQADGYTF	TGTGCCAGCAGCTTACAGGCGGATGGCTACACCTTC
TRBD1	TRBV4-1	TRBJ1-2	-	CASSQGGQGLAYGYTF	TGCGCCAGCAGCCAGGGCGGACAGGGTTTGGCCTATGGCTACACCTTC
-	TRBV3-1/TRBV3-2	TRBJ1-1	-	CASSPQATLSMNTEAFF	TGTGCCAGCAGCCCCCAAGCGACGTTATCCATGAACACTGAAGCTTTCTTT
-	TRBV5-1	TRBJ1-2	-	CASSLAGSVGTPDNYGYTF	TGCGCCAGCAGCTTGGCAGGGTCGGTAGGGACTCCTGATAACTATGGCTACACCTTC
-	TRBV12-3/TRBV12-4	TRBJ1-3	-	CASSGLRGNTIYF	TGTGCCAGCAGTGGCCTCAGGGGAAACACCATATATTTT
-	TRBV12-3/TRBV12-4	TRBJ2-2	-	CASTLRGELFF	TGTGCCAGCACCCTGAGGGGGGAGCTGTTTTTT
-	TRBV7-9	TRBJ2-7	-	CASSFVQGEQYF	TGTGCCAGCAGTTTCGTCCAGGGGGAGCAGTACTTC
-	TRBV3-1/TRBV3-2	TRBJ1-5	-	CASSREAPSFSNQPQHF	TGTGCCAGCAGCCGAGAGGCTCCCTCCTTTAGCAATCAGCCCCAGCATTTT
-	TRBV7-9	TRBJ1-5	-	CASSRDFEGQPQHF	TGTGCCAGCAGCCGGGACTTCGAAGGACAGCCCCAGCATTTT
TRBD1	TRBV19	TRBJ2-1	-	CASSSDRGLYNEQFF	TGTGCCAGTAGTTCCGACAGGGGGTTATACAATGAGCAGTTCTTC
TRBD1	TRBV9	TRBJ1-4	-	CASSVERTGGEEKLFF	TGTGCCAGCAGCGTAGAGCGAACAGGGGGGGAAGAAAAACTGTTTTTT
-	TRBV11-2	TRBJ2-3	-	CASSLELGSGQYF	TGTGCCAGCAGCTTAGAACTAGGCAGCGGGCAGTATTTT
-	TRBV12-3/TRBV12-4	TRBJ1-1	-	CASSSHRETEAFF	TGTGCCAGCAGTTCCCACAGGGAGACTGAAGCTTTCTTT
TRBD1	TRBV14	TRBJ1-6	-	CASSQDMTGSSPLHF	TGTGCCAGCAGCCAAGATATGACAGGGAGTTCACCCCTCCACTTT
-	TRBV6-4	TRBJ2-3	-	CASSENAGTHTDTQYF	TGTGCCAGCAGCGAAAACGCCGGGACTCACACAGATACGCAGTATTTT
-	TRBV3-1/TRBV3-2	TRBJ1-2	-	CASSQRQDYGYTF	TGTGCCAGCAGCCAGAGACAGGACTATGGCTACACCTTC
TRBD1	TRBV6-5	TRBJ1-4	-	CASSYGTGRGKLFF	TGTGCCAGCAGCTACGGGACAGGGAGAGGAAAACTGTTTTTT